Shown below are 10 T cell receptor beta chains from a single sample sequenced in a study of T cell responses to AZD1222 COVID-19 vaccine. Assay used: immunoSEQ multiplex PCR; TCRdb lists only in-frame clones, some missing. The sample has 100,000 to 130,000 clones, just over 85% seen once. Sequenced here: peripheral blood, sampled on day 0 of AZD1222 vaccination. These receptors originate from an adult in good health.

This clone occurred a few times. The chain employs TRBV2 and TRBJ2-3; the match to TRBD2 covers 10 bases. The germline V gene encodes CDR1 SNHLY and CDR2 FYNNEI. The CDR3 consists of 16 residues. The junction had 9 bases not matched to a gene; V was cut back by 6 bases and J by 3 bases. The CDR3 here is CASSGSGGFGTDTQYF. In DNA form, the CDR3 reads TGTGCCAGCAGCGGTAGCGGGGGGTTCGGGACAGATACGCAGTATTTT.

This CDR3 is CASSLMVETQYF. In DNA form, the CDR3 reads TGTGCCAGCAGCTTGATGGTGGAGACCCAGTACTTC. The chain recombines TRBV5-6 with TRBJ2-5; D is undetermined. From germline, CDR1 is SGHDT and CDR2 YYEEEE. This CDR3 is built from 12 residues. Trimming stripped 1 base from V and 5 bases from J, with 6 bases between.

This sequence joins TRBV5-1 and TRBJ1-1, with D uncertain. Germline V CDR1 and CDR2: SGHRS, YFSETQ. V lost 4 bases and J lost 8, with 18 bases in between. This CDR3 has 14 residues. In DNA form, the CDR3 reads TGCGCCAGCAGCCTAGTCCTCGCAACGAAGGAAGCTTTCTTT. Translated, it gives CASSLVLATKEAFF.

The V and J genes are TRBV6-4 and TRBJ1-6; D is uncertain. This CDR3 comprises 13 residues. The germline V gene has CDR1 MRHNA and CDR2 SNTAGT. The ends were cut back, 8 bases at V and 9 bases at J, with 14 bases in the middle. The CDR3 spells CASAADGVSPLHF. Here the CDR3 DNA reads TGTGCCAGCGCTGCTGACGGGGTTTCACCCCTCCACTTT.

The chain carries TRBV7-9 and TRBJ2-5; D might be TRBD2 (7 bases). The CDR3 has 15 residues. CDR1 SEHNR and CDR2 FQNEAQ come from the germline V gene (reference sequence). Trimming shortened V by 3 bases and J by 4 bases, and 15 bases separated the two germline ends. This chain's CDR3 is CASSFLRGGGETQYF. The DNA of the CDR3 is TGTGCCAGCAGCTTCCTCCGGGGAGGGGGAGAGACCCAGTACTTC.

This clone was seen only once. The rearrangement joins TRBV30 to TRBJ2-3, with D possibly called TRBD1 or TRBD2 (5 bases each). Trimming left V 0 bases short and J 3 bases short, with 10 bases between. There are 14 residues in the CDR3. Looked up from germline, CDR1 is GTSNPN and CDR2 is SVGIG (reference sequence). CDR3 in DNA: TGTGCCTGGAGTGTAACCGGGGCTACAGATACGCAGTATTTT. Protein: CAWSVTGATDTQYF. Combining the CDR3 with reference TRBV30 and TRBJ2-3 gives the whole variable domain SQTIHQWPATLVQPVGSPLSLECTVEGTSNPNLYWYRQAAGRGLQLLFYSVGIGQISSEVPQNLSASRPQDRQFILSSKKLLLSDSGFYLCAWSVTGATDTQYFGPGTRLTVL.

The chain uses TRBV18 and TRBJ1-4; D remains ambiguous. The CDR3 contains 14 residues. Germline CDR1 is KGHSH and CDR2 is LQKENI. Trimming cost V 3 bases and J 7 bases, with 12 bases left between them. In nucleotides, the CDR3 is TGTGCCAGCTCACCTCTGCAGAACCCTGAAAAACTGTTTTTT. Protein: CASSPLQNPEKLFF.

CDR3 sequence (DNA): TGTGCCAGCAGCTTTTGGGACAGGCTGAGGGGTCCCGGGGAGCTGTTTTTT. It codes for CASSFWDRLRGPGELFF. This chain uses TRBV11-3 with TRBJ2-2; 8 bases line up with TRBD1. The CDR3 sequence is 17 residues long. The V gene's germline CDR1 is SGHNT and CDR2 YENEEA. Germline trimming cut 3 bases from V and 6 bases from J; bases unmatched to any gene: 12.

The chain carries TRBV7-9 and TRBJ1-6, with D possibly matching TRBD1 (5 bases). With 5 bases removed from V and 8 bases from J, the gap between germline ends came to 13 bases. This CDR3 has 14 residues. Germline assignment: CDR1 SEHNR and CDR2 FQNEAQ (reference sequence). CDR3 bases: TGTGCCAGCAGCCCCGGGACGCCCTATTCACCCCTCCACTTT. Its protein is CASSPGTPYSPLHF.

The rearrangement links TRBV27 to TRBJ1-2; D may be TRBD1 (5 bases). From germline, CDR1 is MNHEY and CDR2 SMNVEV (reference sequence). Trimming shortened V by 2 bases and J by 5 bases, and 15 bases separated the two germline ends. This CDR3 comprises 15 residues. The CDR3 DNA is TGTGCCAGCAGTTTAGAGAGAGGGTCAGGGTATGGCTACACCTTC. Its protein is CASSLERGSGYGYTF.